Detailed here is one T cell receptor (beta chain). Its specificity is not known. The CDR3 runs to 16 residues. Germline CDR1 is MNHEY and CDR2 is SVGAGI. The data derive from a study of T cells expressing NK-cell markers. For the study at large: HCMV seropositivity characterized seven of the eight sequenced donors, and seronegativity one. The study, taken as a whole, reports: Where several donors were concerned, these clonotypes also led the CD3+CD56-NKG2C+ fraction. Dominant NKG2C+ clonotypes accounted for roughly 1.0-7.5% of CD8+ T cells in several donors.

What made the TCR beta cDNA was 5'RACE template switching with UMIs. Following a re-call of the 5' RACE reads, TCRdb has one entry per CDR3 protein and lacks DNA. The sample shows around 470,000 distinct CDR3 sequences, and around 1.4% sits with its ten largest clones. The sample consisted of blood T cells: a sorted CD56 or NKG2C T cell subset, CD4+ or CD8+ T cells, or bulk PBMC T cells (not recorded which). The chain links TRBV6-5 to TRBJ2-1; TCRdb picks TRBD1, but there is no DNA to check that call. The clonotype originates from a woman between 50 and 59 years old in good health. The CDR3 loop reads CASSGLTRVPYNEQFF.